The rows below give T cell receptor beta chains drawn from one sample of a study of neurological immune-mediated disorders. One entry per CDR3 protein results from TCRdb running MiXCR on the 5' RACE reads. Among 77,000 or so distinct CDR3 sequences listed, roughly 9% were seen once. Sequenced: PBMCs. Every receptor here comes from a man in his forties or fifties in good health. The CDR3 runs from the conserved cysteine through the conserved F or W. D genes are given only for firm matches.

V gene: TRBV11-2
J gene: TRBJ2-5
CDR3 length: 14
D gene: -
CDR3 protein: CASSLVDDQETQYF

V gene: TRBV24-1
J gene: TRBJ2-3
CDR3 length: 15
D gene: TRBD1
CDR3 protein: CATSDPRQGADTQYF

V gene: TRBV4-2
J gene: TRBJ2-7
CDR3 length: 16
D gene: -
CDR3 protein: CASILEAIGTTYEQYF

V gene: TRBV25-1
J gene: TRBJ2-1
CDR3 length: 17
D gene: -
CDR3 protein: CASRTLQLGRGGSSLFF

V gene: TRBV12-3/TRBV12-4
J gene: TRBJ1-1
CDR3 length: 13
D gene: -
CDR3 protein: CASSFSGNTEAFF

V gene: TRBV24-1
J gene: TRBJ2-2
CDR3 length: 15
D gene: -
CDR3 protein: CATSPPGPHTGELFF

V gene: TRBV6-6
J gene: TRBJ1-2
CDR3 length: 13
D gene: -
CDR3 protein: CASSSGLGYGYTF

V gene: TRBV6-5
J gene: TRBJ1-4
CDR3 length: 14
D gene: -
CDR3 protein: CASSSGAGGEKLFF

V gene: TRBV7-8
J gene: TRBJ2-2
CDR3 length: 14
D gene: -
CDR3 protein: CASSPNDWGGELFF

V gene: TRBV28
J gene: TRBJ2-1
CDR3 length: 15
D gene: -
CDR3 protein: CASRNRQGGYNEQFF

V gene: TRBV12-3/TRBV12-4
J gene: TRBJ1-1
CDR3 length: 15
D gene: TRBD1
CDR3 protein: CASSLTGGMNTEAFF

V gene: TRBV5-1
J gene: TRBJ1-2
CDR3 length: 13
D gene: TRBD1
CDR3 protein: CASSSEGASGYTF

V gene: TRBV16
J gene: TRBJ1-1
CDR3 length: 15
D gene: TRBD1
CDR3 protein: CASSQSAGGKTEAFF

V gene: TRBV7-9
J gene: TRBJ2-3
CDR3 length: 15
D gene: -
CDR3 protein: CASSPGTPVGDTQYF

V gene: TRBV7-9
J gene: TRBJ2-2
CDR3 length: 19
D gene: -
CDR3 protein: CASSLDLSWGRRRTGELFF

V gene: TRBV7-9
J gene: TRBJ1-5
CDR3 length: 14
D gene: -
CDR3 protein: CASSSSTGNQPQHF

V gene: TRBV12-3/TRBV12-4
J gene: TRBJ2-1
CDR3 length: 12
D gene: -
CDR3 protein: CASSFIVDEQFF

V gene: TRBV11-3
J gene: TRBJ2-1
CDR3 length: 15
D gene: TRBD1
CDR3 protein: CASSLGTGVYNEQFF

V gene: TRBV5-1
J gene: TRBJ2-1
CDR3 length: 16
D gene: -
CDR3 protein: CASSLARDSLTNEQFF

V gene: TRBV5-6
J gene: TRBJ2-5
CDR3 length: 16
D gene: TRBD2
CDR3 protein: CASSLGPSGDQETQYF

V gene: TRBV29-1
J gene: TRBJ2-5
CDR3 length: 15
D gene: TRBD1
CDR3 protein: CSVVASGTGAETQYF

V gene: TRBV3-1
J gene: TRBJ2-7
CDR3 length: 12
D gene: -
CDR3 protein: CASSQARHEQYF

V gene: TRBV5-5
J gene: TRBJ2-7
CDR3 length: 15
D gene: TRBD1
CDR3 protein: CASSLGTGSSYEQYF

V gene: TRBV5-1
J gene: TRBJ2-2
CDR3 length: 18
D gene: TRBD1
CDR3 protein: CASSLDFAGTGRSGELFF

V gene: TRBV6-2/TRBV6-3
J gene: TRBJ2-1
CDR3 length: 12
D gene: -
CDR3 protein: CASRDGGGWQFF

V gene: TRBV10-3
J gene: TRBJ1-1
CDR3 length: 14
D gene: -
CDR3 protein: CAISEYGGNTEAFF

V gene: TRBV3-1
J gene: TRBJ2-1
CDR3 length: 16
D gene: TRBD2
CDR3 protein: CASRRLAGGRDNEQFF

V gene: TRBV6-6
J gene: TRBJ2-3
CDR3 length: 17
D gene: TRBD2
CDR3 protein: CASSYVSGGYGTDTQYF

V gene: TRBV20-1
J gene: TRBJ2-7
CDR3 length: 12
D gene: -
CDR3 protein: CSASATVYEQYF

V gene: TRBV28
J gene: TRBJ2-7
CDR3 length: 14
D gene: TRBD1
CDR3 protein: CASSKGDRDYEQYF

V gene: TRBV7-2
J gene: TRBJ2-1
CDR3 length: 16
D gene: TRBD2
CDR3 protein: CASSLDTGGNIYEQFF

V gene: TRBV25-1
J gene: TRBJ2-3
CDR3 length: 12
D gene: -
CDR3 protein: CASRGEADTQYF

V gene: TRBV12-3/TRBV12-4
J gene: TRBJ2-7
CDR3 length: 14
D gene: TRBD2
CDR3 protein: CASSLSSGINEQYF

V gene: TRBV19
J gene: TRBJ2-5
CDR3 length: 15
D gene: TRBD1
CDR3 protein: CASSANRGPGETQYF

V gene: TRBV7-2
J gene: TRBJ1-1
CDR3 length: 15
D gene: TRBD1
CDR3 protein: CASSSRQGVNTEAFF

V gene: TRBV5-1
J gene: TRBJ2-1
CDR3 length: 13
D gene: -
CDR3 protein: CASSPGPSNEQFF

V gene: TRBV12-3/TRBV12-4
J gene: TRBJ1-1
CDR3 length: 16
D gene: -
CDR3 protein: CASTWRGTALNTEAFF

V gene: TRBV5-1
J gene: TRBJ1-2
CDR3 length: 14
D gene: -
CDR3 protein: CASSDSGNTYGYTF

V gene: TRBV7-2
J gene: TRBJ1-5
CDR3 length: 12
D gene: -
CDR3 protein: CASSLVGQPQHF

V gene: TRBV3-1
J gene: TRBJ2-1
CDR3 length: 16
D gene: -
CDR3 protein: CASSQGLAYSYNEQFF

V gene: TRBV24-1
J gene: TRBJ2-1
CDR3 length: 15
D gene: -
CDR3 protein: CATSDPGRNYNEQFF

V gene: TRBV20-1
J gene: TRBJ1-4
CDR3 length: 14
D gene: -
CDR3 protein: CSAVRTEPNEKLFF

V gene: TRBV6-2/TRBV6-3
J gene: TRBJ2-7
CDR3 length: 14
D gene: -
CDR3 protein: CATGEATPSYEQYF

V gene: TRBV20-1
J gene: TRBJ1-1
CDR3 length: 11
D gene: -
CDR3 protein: CTGGGETEAFF

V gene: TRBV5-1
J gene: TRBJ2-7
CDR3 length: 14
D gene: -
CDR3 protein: CASSSRQSSYEQYF

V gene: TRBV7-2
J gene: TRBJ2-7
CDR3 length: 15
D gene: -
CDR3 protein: CASSVADPRGYEQYF